One and the same sample provided the 17 T cell receptor beta chains below, sequenced in a study of T cell repertoires in cytomegalovirus infection. MiXCR was run by TCRdb on the reads, yielding one entry per CDR3 protein. This repertoire shows about 260,000 distinct CDR3 sequences, around 15% found once; its top ten account for around 9.5%. The sample consisted of PBMCs. These receptors originate from a human donor in good health (CMV status not recorded). Some clones in this sample may be carry-over from other donors' samples.

The chain joins TRBV15 to TRBJ2-2, with a possible D match to TRBD2 (5 bases). Germline lookup yields CDR1 LNHNV and CDR2 YYDKDF (reference sequence). The ends were cut back, 3 bases at V and 6 bases at J, with 11 bases in the middle. The CDR3 consists of 14 residues. This chain's CDR3 is CATSRAPGSGELFF. CDR3 DNA: TGTGCCACCAGCAGGGCCCCGGGATCCGGGGAGCTGTTTTTT.

About this clonotype: The junction differs from germline at one of its ends, possibly a read error. Written as DNA, the CDR3 is TGTGCCAGCAGCCTTCCCCCCGGGTACTCCTCCGAGCAGTACTTC. Translating it yields CASSLPPGYSSEQYF. This rearrangement joins TRBV7-9 to TRBJ2-7; D gene ambiguous. CDR3 length: 15 residues. Germline-derived CDR1 and CDR2 are SEHNR and FQNEAQ (reference sequence).

This clonotype was detected a few times. The chain combines TRBV5-1 with TRBJ1-1, with D uncertain. V lost 0 bases and J lost 0, with 12 bases in between. Germline assignment: CDR1 SGHRS and CDR2 YFSETQ. The CDR3 is 16 amino acids. CDR3 sequence reads: CASSLAVGRMNTEAFF. As DNA, the CDR3 is TGCGCCAGCAGCTTGGCGGTCGGGAGAATGAACACTGAAGCTTTCTTT.

This clonotype occurred many times. The chain uses TRBV2 and TRBJ2-1, with TRBD2 matching over 12 bases. CDR3 length equals 15 residues. V trimming: 6 bases; J trimming: 7 bases; junction bases outside the gene matches: 7. CDR1 SNHLY and CDR2 FYNNEI come from the germline V gene. In DNA, the CDR3 is TGTGCCAGCAGAGCCCTAGCGGGAGGGCCGAATGAGCAGTTCTTC. Protein: CASRALAGGPNEQFF.

Ten or more counts support this clonotype. This chain connects TRBV25-1 to TRBJ1-1; D unclear. Germline V lookup: CDR1 MGHDK, CDR2 SYGVNS. V shed 3 bases and J shed 11 bases, with 16 bases lying between them. The CDR3 extends over 13 amino acids. This CDR3 is CASSETTKVGAFF. The CDR3 DNA follows: TGTGCCAGCAGTGAGACGACAAAGGTCGGCGCTTTCTTT. The variable domain in full, completed from reference TRBV25-1 and TRBJ1-1, reads EADIYQTPRYLVIGTGKKITLECSQTMGHDKMYWYQQDPGMELHLIHYSYGVNSTEKGDLSSESTVSRIRTEHFPLTLESARPSHTSQYLCASSETTKVGAFFGQGTRLTVV.

This clonotype occurred many times. The chain combines TRBV11-2 with TRBJ1-6; D uncertain. Germline values: CDR1 SGHAT, CDR2 FQNNGV. This CDR3 region has 16 residues. V was shortened by 3 bases and J by 3 bases, with 12 bases between the two germline ends. The CDR3 DNA reads TGTGCCAGCAGCTTCGGGTGGGTAGGCTATAATTCACCCCTCCACTTT. This translates into CASSFGWVGYNSPLHF.

Only a few counts were recorded for this clonotype. This chain uses TRBV7-9 with TRBJ1-1; the D is unclear. There are 16 residues in the CDR3. In germline, CDR1 is SEHNR, CDR2 FQNEAQ (reference sequence). V lost 4 bases and J 1 base, leaving 16 bases between the germline ends. DNA for the CDR3: TGTGCCAGCAGCTCATACGGGTTGGGAAGGAACACTGAAGCTTTCTTT. Protein sequence: CASSSYGLGRNTEAFF.

There are a few counts of this clonotype. The chain has TRBV12-3 or TRBV12-4 and TRBJ1-5; D unclear. V was pared by 5 bases and J by 9 bases, with 20 bases between. This CDR3 has 15 residues. CDR3 in amino acids: CASSVRTGLRSPQHF. The CDR3, as DNA: TGTGCCAGCAGTGTACGGACGGGATTGCGGTCGCCCCAGCATTTT.

This clonotype has just a few counts. The chain recombines TRBV5-1 with TRBJ1-1, with TRBD1 identical over 10 bases. The germline V gene has CDR1 SGHRS and CDR2 YFSETQ. CDR3 length equals 14 residues. V shed 2 bases, J shed 6 bases, and the junction held 4 bases outside the gene matches. The CDR3 reads CASSFPGQGAEAFF. CDR3 in DNA: TGCGCCAGCAGCTTTCCAGGACAGGGGGCTGAAGCTTTCTTT.

The CDR3 loop is CASSILRGSNSPLHF. In DNA, the CDR3 is TGTGCCAGTAGTATCCTACGGGGCTCAAATTCACCCCTCCACTTT. This rearrangement joins TRBV19 to TRBJ1-6, with a weak D call TRBD1 (5 bases). Trimming left V 3 bases short and J 7 bases short, with 13 bases between. The CDR3 contains 15 residues. The germline V gene encodes CDR1 LNHDA and CDR2 SQIVND (reference sequence).

This clonotype came up many times. The V call is TRBV7-2, the J call TRBJ2-7, with D maybe TRBD2 (5 bases). V lost 1 base, J lost 4 bases, and 8 bases lay in between. Germline V CDR1 and CDR2: SGHTA, FQGNSA. This CDR3 region has 13 residues. The CDR3 DNA is TGTGCCAGCAGCTTAGACGGGAATTACGAGCAGTACTTC. Encoded protein: CASSLDGNYEQYF.

Many counts were recorded for this clonotype. V gene TRBV28 combines with J gene TRBJ2-1, with 8 bases identical to TRBD1. Trimming cost V 2 bases and J 7 bases; bases outside gene matches: 4. The CDR3 has 14 residues. Germline CDR1 and CDR2: MDHEN and SYDVKM. CDR3 in DNA: TGTGCCAGCAGTTTACAGGGGGCAGTGAATGAGCAGTTCTTC. Its protein product is CASSLQGAVNEQFF.

The rearrangement links TRBV7-3 to TRBJ2-7, with D tentatively TRBD1 or TRBD2 (6 bases each). Trimming left V 0 bases short and J 6 bases short, with 15 bases between. The CDR3 covers 15 residues. CDR1 SGHTA and CDR2 FQGTGA come from the germline V gene. This CDR3 reads CASSLTFGGPLEQYF. CDR3 sequence (DNA): TGTGCCAGCAGCTTAACGTTCGGGGGCCCCCTCGAGCAGTACTTC.

This clonotype occurred many times. V gene TRBV12-3 or TRBV12-4 combines with J gene TRBJ2-5; a possible D gene is TRBD2 (5 bases). Trimming cost V 7 bases and J 7 bases, with 10 bases left between them. CDR3 length: 11 amino acids. CDR3 loop: CASTLRGTQYF. In DNA, the CDR3 is TGTGCCAGCACCCTTCGGGGGACCCAGTACTTC.

This clonotype was counted between two and nine times. V and J are TRBV12-3 or TRBV12-4 and TRBJ1-5; D is unclear. This CDR3 has 14 residues. The V gene lost 7 bases and the J gene lost 4 bases, with 14 bases spanning the gap. The CDR3, as DNA: TGTGCCAGCAACTTAGGAGGTAGTAATCAGCCCCAGCATTTT. Its translation: CASNLGGSNQPQHF.

This clonotype was observed at least ten times. This rearrangement joins TRBV7-2 to TRBJ2-7; TRBD1 matches 7 bases. The CDR3 runs to 14 residues. V lost 4 bases, J lost 2 bases, and 5 bases stayed unmatched. Germline CDR1 reads SGHTA; CDR2 reads FQGNSA. DNA of the CDR3: TGTGCCAGCAGCTCGGGGACAGTCACCTACGAGCAGTACTTC. Its translation is CASSSGTVTYEQYF.

The rearrangement links TRBV11-2 to TRBJ2-3; TRBD2 aligns across 9 bases. Germline CDR1 and CDR2: SGHAT and FQNNGV. The CDR3 covers 17 residues. Trimming took 5 bases from V and 4 from J; bases not matched to a gene: 13. The CDR3 loop is CASSLTGGGAWADTQYF. In DNA, the CDR3 is TGTGCCAGCAGCCTTACTGGCGGGGGGGCCTGGGCAGATACGCAGTATTTT.